This T cell receptor beta chain was obtained from a study of Ad26.COV2.S vaccination and SARS-CoV-2 variants. Study background: Donor was in the COV1001 Ad26.COV2.S trial arm. Study-level results: Participants in the vaccine arm had higher spike-specific TCR breadth; placebo recipients had lower.

Concerning this clone: Antigen: not known. Germline is not matched at one junction end, which may reflect a read error.

The CDR3 sequence is 15 residues long. Germline V CDR1 and CDR2: SSHAT, FNYEAQ (reference sequence). Sample treatment: 15 to 20 received Ad26.COV2.S at low or high dose, single or two shots; about 5 received placebo; per-sample allocation not given. Samples analyzed were those drawn on day 63 after the first vaccine or placebo injection. The vaccine delivered Wuhan-strain SARS-CoV-2 spike through an Ad26 vector. Assay: immunoSEQ multiplex PCR; the TCRdb copy retains only in-frame clones and omits some. The sample has about 350,000 clones, 70% to 90% seen once. The specimen was peripheral blood, collected in a trial of Ad26.COV2.S vaccine versus placebo. This TCR came from a person between 18 and 60 years old who received the Ad26.COV2.S COVID-19 vaccine or a placebo. The chain has TRBV7-7 and TRBJ1-2; 9 nucleotides line up with TRBD1. The CDR3 nucleotides read TGTGCTAGCAGCCCTTTGGCCGGGACAGGGCATGGCTACACCTTC. Its protein product is CASSPLAGTGHGYTF.